These 21 T cell receptor beta chains originate from one sample sequenced in a study of T cells expressing NK-cell markers. TCRdb reprocessed the 5' RACE reads, with one entry per CDR3 protein and no DNA. The sample totals about 550,000 distinct CDR3 sequences. Sequences were obtained from blood T cells: a sorted CD56 or NKG2C T cell subset, CD4+ or CD8+ T cells, or bulk PBMC T cells (not recorded which). The receptors were gathered from a man between 18 and 35 years old in good health.

The chain uses TRBV20-1 and TRBJ2-7; TCRdb lists TRBD2, though no DNA is available to test this call. This CDR3 contains 15 residues. Germline CDR1 reads DFQATT; CDR2 reads SNEGSKA (reference sequence). CDR3 sequence reads: CSARVFSGRSYEQYF.

The chain employs TRBV20-1 and TRBJ2-1; TCRdb proposes TRBD2, but this gene call is untestable without DNA. This CDR3 spans 14 amino acids. Germline V gives CDR1 DFQATT, CDR2 SNEGSKA (reference sequence). This CDR3 is CSANLRTRLNEQFF.

Here the CDR3 reads CASSYAPGDSYEQYF. The chain uses TRBV6-2 or TRBV6-3 and TRBJ2-7. The CDR3 is 15 residues long. The germline CDR1 and CDR2 sequences are MNHEY and SVGEGT.

The chain is built from TRBV28 and TRBJ2-7; the D call from TCRdb, TRBD2, cannot be confirmed without DNA. Germline-derived CDR1 and CDR2 are MDHEN and SYDVKM. The CDR3 length is 17 residues. This chain's CDR3 is CASSLRSGSGPSYEQYF.

The gene calls are TRBV20-1 and TRBJ2-1; TCRdb indicates TRBD2, and absent DNA this call remains unverified. This CDR3 is 14 amino acids long. Germline lookup yields CDR1 DFQATT and CDR2 SNEGSKA (reference sequence). CDR3 amino acids: CSAPSGTTVAEQFF.

V gene TRBV28 combines with J gene TRBJ2-2; there is no DNA to check the TCRdb D call of TRBD1. From germline, CDR1 is MDHEN and CDR2 SYDVKM. The CDR3 sequence is 15 residues long. The CDR3 here is CASSLDRGTDGELFF.

V gene TRBV28 combines with J gene TRBJ2-5; TCRdb proposes TRBD2, but this gene call is untestable without DNA. Germline CDR1 and CDR2: MDHEN and SYDVKM. This CDR3 has 15 amino acids. Here the CDR3 reads CASRSPGLRQETQYF.

This chain links TRBV24-1 with TRBJ2-1; TCRdb indicates TRBD2, and absent DNA this call remains unverified. CDR1 KGHDR and CDR2 SFDVKD come from the germline V gene. This CDR3 region has 14 residues. The CDR3 reads CATSDLAGRNEQFF.

V gene TRBV29-1 combines with J gene TRBJ1-1; TCRdb's D call of TRBD1 is untestable without DNA. CDR1 and CDR2 (germline): SQVTM, ANQGSEA. This CDR3 comprises 14 residues. CDR3 sequence reads: CSVETGTGGTEAFF.

The J gene is TRBJ1-5, the V gene TRBV15; lacking DNA, the TRBD1 call made by TCRdb goes unchecked. This CDR3 is 15 amino acids long. In germline, CDR1 is LNHNV, CDR2 YYDKDF (reference sequence). The CDR3 sequence is CATSRDNRVNQPQHF.

The rearrangement joins TRBV12-3 or TRBV12-4 to TRBJ2-5; TCRdb's D call, TRBD1, is unchecked because there is no DNA. The CDR3 is made up of 16 amino acids. CDR3 loop: CASSLTSGGSQETQYF.

The rearrangement joins TRBV5-1 to TRBJ1-2. This CDR3 spans 14 amino acids. Germline CDR1 and CDR2: SGHRS and YFSETQ. CDR3 amino acids: CASSSTIFESGYTF.

The chain employs TRBV29-1 and TRBJ2-3. The germline V gene has CDR1 SQVTM and CDR2 ANQGSEA. The CDR3 has 14 residues. CDR3 region: CSVGTMLASDTQYF.

The chain couples TRBV11-1 to TRBJ2-2; without DNA, the TCRdb call of TRBD1 cannot be checked. The CDR3 totals 16 residues. CDR1 SGHAT and CDR2 FQDESV come from the germline V gene (reference sequence). The CDR3 reads CASSALDRVVTGELFF.

This chain connects TRBV29-1 to TRBJ2-5; no DNA is available, so the TRBD2 call from TCRdb remains unchecked. The V gene's germline CDR1 is SQVTM and CDR2 ANQGSEA. The CDR3 runs 15 residues. The CDR3 sequence is CSLVRLAGYQETQYF.

The CDR3 spells CSAPGDSNTEAFF. The chain joins TRBV20-1 to TRBJ1-1. The CDR3 is made up of 13 amino acids. Germline values: CDR1 DFQATT, CDR2 SNEGSKA (reference sequence).

The chain is built from TRBV6-2 or TRBV6-3 and TRBJ2-7; no DNA is available, so the TRBD2 call from TCRdb remains unchecked. The CDR3 spans 16 residues. Germline CDR1 and CDR2: MNHEY and SVGEGT. The CDR3 protein is CASSYSGLAGVNEQYF.

The J gene is TRBJ2-3, the V gene TRBV9; TCRdb returns TRBD2, unconfirmable since there is no DNA. Germline V CDR1 and CDR2: SGDLS, YYNGEE. There are 16 residues in the CDR3. The CDR3 loop is CASSGLAGGSTDTQYF.

V is TRBV7-9 and J is TRBJ2-7; TCRdb's assignment of TRBD2 cannot be checked, as there is no DNA. CDR1 SEHNR and CDR2 FQNEAQ come from the germline V gene (reference sequence). CDR3 length: 14 amino acids. The CDR3 loop reads CASSFEGRPYEQYF.

The chain joins TRBV10-3 to TRBJ2-5; TCRdb picks TRBD2, but there is no DNA to check that call. Per germline, CDR1 ENHRY and CDR2 SYGVKD. The CDR3 contains 15 residues. CDR3 protein: CAISTLLGGQETQYF.

The rearrangement uses TRBV30 and TRBJ2-2. The CDR3 contains 13 residues. CDR1 is GTSNPN and CDR2 is SVGIG in the germline V gene (reference sequence). This CDR3 is CAWKQRDTGELFF.